These 17 T cell receptor beta chains were sequenced from one sample in a study of cytomegalovirus exposure and HLA in healthy donors. Researchers ran the PCR with 60 Vbeta and 13 Jbeta primers. Sequencing was performed with immunoSEQ multiplex PCR; in TCRdb, only in-frame clones are kept and a portion is missing. The table includes 150,000 to 250,000 clones, approximately 85% detected once. The sample was PBMCs. The receptors here all came from a woman between 50 and 59 years old in good health and CMV-seropositive.

V is TRBV10-3 and J is TRBJ2-3, with TRBD1 matching over 9 bases. The germline CDR1 and CDR2 sequences are ENHRY and SYGVKD. This CDR3 has 18 residues. V lost 4 bases and J lost 0; bases outside the gene matches: 11. The chain's CDR3 is CAISVSGQGTPSTDTQYF. CDR3 DNA: TGTGCCATCAGTGTATCGGGACAGGGTACCCCTAGCACAGATACGCAGTATTTT.

The chain uses TRBV28 and TRBJ1-4, with D tentatively TRBD1 (6 bases). Trimming took 6 bases from V and 8 from J, leaving 19 bases between them. The CDR3 extends over 15 amino acids. The germline CDR1 and CDR2 sequences are MDHEN and SYDVKM. The CDR3 DNA reads as TGTGCCAGCAGCCCCAGCGGGGAGAGGGGGGAAAAACTGTTTTTT. It codes for CASSPSGERGEKLFF.

In nucleotides, the CDR3 is TGTGCCAGCTCACCTTGGGACAGCCAAGAGACCCAGTACTTC. Translation gives CASSPWDSQETQYF. The chain is built from TRBV18 and TRBJ2-5; the match to TRBD1 covers 7 bases. The J segment lost 1 base and the V segment lost 3 bases, leaving 2 bases of the junction unmatched. This CDR3 comprises 14 residues. Germline CDR1 KGHSH, CDR2 LQKENI.

The chain carries TRBV6-4 and TRBJ2-1; 9 bases agree with TRBD2. Germline V lookup: CDR1 MRHNA, CDR2 SNTAGT. V gave up 2 bases and J gave up 9 bases; unmatched junction bases: 8. This CDR3 spans 15 amino acids. The CDR3 region is CASSDKGGGAAEQFF. In nucleotides, the CDR3 is TGTGCCAGCAGTGACAAGGGCGGGGGGGCCGCTGAGCAGTTCTTC.

The J gene is TRBJ1-1, the V gene TRBV7-9; TRBD1 agrees at 7 bases. This CDR3 is built from 15 residues. From germline, CDR1 is SEHNR and CDR2 FQNEAQ (reference sequence). Unmatched junction bases numbered 4, after V lost 3 bases and J lost 0 bases. Written as DNA, the CDR3 is TGTGCCAGCAGCTTGGGACAGTTCATGAACACTGAAGCTTTCTTT. This codes for CASSLGQFMNTEAFF.

The chain carries TRBV7-8 and TRBJ2-7; TRBD2 is a possible D gene (5 bases). This CDR3 contains 15 residues. Looked up from germline, CDR1 is SGHVS and CDR2 is FQNEAQ. The V end was cut by 5 bases, the J end by 0 bases, with 14 bases between. CDR3 residues: CASSQAKGSSYEQYF. In DNA, the CDR3 is TGTGCCAGCAGCCAAGCGAAAGGGAGCTCCTACGAGCAGTACTTC.

The chain joins TRBV5-4 to TRBJ2-1; no reliable D call. The CDR3 loop spans 11 amino acids. Trimming shortened V by 3 bases and J by 8 bases, and 6 bases separated the two germline ends. The germline V gene has CDR1 SGHNT and CDR2 YYREEE (reference sequence). CDR3 protein: CASSYNDEQFF. In DNA, the CDR3 is TGTGCCAGCAGCTACAATGATGAGCAGTTCTTC.

This sequence joins TRBV7-6 and TRBJ1-4, with 7 nucleotides matching TRBD1. From germline, CDR1 is SGHVS and CDR2 FNYEAQ. Unmatched junction bases numbered 9, after V lost 4 bases and J lost 4 bases. This CDR3 is built from 16 residues. The CDR3 coding sequence is TGTGCCAGCAGCTCCGGACAGGCGAAACTTAATGAAAAACTGTTTTTT. As protein: CASSSGQAKLNEKLFF. Full variable domain (rest looked up from reference TRBV7-6 and TRBJ1-4): GAGVSQSPRYKVTKRGQDVALRCDPISGHVSLYWYRQALGQGPEFLTYFNYEAQQDKSGLPNDRFSAERPEGSISTLTIQRTEQRDSAMYRCASSSGQAKLNEKLFFGSGTQLSVL.

The chain has TRBV11-2 and TRBJ1-1; 9 bases are a match to TRBD1. CDR1 and CDR2 from the germline V gene are SGHAT and FQNNGV. The V segment lost 8 bases and the J segment 5 bases; nucleotides outside the gene matches: 6. The CDR3 loop spans 13 amino acids. CDR3 in DNA: TGTGCCAGCGGAACAGGGGGCAAGACTGAAGCTTTCTTT. Encoded protein: CASGTGGKTEAFF.

The J gene is TRBJ1-1, the V gene TRBV2; 10 nucleotides align to TRBD1. After removal of 3 bases from V and 6 bases from J, the junction contained 10 bases not matched to a gene. This CDR3 region has 16 residues. The germline CDR1 and CDR2 sequences are SNHLY and FYNNEI. CDR3 sequence: CASSERQGALWAEAFF. The CDR3 DNA sequence: TGTGCCAGCAGTGAGAGACAGGGGGCGCTTTGGGCTGAAGCTTTCTTT.

The rearrangement uses TRBV27 and TRBJ2-5, with 9 bases that match TRBD1. The V segment lost 4 bases and the J segment 4 bases; nucleotides outside the gene matches: 7. Germline CDR1 MNHEY, CDR2 SMNVEV (reference sequence). This CDR3 is 15 amino acids long. The CDR3 here is CASSSLTTGGETQYF. CDR3 in DNA: TGTGCCAGCAGTTCCCTTACGACAGGGGGAGAGACCCAGTACTTC.

The J gene is TRBJ1-1, the V gene TRBV28; D not resolved. Germline-derived CDR1 and CDR2 are MDHEN and SYDVKM. The CDR3 sequence is 13 residues long. Trimming shortened V by 7 bases and J by 1 base, and 10 bases separated the two germline ends. CDR3: CASNQEQNTEAFF. The CDR3 bases are TGTGCCAGCAATCAGGAACAGAACACTGAAGCTTTCTTT.

The rearrangement joins TRBV19 to TRBJ1-5; D possibly corresponds to TRBD1 (6 bases). V lost 3 bases and J lost 5, with 14 bases in between. Germline CDR1 and CDR2: LNHDA and SQIVND (reference sequence). This CDR3 spans 15 amino acids. CDR3 region: CASSISGDRYQPQHF. The CDR3 DNA sequence: TGTGCCAGTAGTATCTCAGGGGATAGGTATCAGCCCCAGCATTTT. Full variable domain (remainder filled in from reference TRBV19 and TRBJ1-5): DGGITQSPKYLFRKEGQNVTLSCEQNLNHDAMYWYRQDPGQGLRLIYYSQIVNDFQKGDIAEGYSVSREKKESFPLTVTSAQKNPTAFYLCASSISGDRYQPQHFGDGTRLSIL.

This CDR3 reads CAISEEGGTRTQYF. The CDR3 region has the DNA TGTGCCATCAGTGAGGAAGGGGGGACTAGGACGCAGTATTTT. This sequence joins TRBV10-3 and TRBJ2-3; 8 bases match TRBD2. Germline CDR1 is ENHRY and CDR2 is SYGVKD. V lost 2 bases to trimming and J lost 9 bases; unmatched junction nucleotides: 7. There are 14 residues in the CDR3.

This rearrangement joins TRBV19 to TRBJ2-3, with TRBD2 identical over 9 bases. The germline CDR1 and CDR2 sequences are LNHDA and SQIVND (reference sequence). The V segment lost 1 base and the J segment 8 bases; nucleotides outside the gene matches: 31. The CDR3 totals 23 residues. This CDR3 is CASSIGAPDTGTTAGGSGATQYF. CDR3 nucleotide sequence: TGTGCCAGTAGTATAGGAGCCCCAGATACCGGGACTACAGCGGGAGGCTCCGGGGCTACGCAGTATTTT.

V usage is TRBV15 and J usage is TRBJ2-1; possible D gene TRBD1, 5 bases. Between the trimmed V and J ends, which lost 0 bases and 4 bases, there was a span of 13 bases. This CDR3 comprises 16 residues. Germline values: CDR1 LNHNV, CDR2 YYDKDF (reference sequence). The CDR3 coding sequence is TGTGCCACCAGCAGAGACCTCTCGAAGGGGTACAATGAGCAGTTCTTC. It codes for CATSRDLSKGYNEQFF.

The chain is built from TRBV19 and TRBJ2-2; D may be TRBD2 (6 bases). There are 18 residues in the CDR3. V was clipped by 2 bases and J by 5 bases, with 21 bases between them. Looked up from germline, CDR1 is LNHDA and CDR2 is SQIVND (reference sequence). The CDR3 sequence is CASSIRDYGFAGTGELFF. The CDR3 DNA reads as TGTGCCAGTAGTATAAGGGATTACGGCTTCGCGGGGACCGGGGAGCTGTTTTTT.